The text below deals with one TCR beta chain. Its antigen is still unknown. The PCR contained 60 Vbeta and 13 Jbeta primers. Sequenced by immunoSEQ multiplex PCR; TCRdb stores in-frame clones only, minus some. The table records 150,000 or so clones, approximately 80% of them present only once. This specimen comes from a study of cytomegalovirus exposure and HLA in healthy donors. Findings and caveats of the study: Some V segments, TRBV6-2 and TRBV6-3 among them, were indistinguishable and were therefore excluded.

The V end lost 5 bases, the J end lost 10 bases, and 27 bases lay between the germline ends. In germline, CDR1 is LNHDA, CDR2 SQIVND (reference sequence). The CDR3 is 18 residues long. As for the donors, each was a healthy bone marrow donor. This chain connects TRBV19 to TRBJ1-6; D not resolved. The sample taken for sequencing was PBMCs. The receptor comes from a woman aged 45-60 years in good health and CMV-seropositive. DNA for the CDR3: TGTGCCAGTAGTTCGATTCGGGGTTCTCCCCCTTTGGGCTCACCCCTCCACTTT. Encoded protein: CASSSIRGSPPLGSPLHF.